This T cell receptor (beta chain) was captured in a study of shared clonotypes between healthy human individuals. Study-wide background: A donor's plate count was three for CD4 naive and three for CD4 memory; CD8 naive had two and CD8 memory one.

V was clipped by 1 base and J by 5 bases, with 11 bases between them. The CDR3 is made up of 14 amino acids. The germline V gene encodes CDR1 SGHNT and CDR2 YENEEA. The study's findings and limits: Naive subsets usually exceeded memory subsets in estimated richness.

All donors were Caucasian adults living in Nashville, Tennessee. Generated by immunoSEQ multiplex PCR, the TCRdb table keeps only in-frame clones and is missing some. The table has over a million clones, under 80% seen once. This clone was counted a few times. As yet, its antigen is unknown. The chain links TRBV11-3 to TRBJ2-5; the D gene could be TRBD1 or TRBD2 (5 bases each). The clonotype was recovered from a man between 18 and 29 years old in good health. Sequencing was done on a sample of memory CD4+ T cells sorted from blood. The sample's subset: CD45RA-negative fraction. In DNA, the CDR3 is TGTGCCAGCAGCTTAGGGGGGATAACGGAGACCCAGTACTTC. Amino acids: CASSLGGITETQYF. The full variable domain, completed using reference TRBV11-3 and TRBJ2-5, is EAGVVQSPRYKIIEKKQPVAFWCNPISGHNTLYWYLQNLGQGPELLIRYENEEAVDDSQLPKDRFSAERLKGVDSTLKIQPAELGDSAVYLCASSLGGITETQYFGPGTRLLVL.